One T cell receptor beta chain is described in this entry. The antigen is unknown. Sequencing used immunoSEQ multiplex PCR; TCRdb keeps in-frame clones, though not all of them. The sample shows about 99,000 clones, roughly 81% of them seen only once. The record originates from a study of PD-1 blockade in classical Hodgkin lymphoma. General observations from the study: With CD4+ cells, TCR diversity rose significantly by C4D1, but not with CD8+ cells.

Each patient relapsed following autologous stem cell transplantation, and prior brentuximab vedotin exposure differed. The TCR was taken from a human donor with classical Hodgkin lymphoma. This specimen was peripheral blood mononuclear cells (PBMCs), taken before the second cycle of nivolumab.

CDR3 loop: CASSLAGGTLGTDTQYF. DNA for the CDR3: TGTGCCAGCAGCTTAGCGGGCGGGACCTTGGGCACAGATACGCAGTATTTT. The chain has TRBV11-2 and TRBJ2-3; D possibly corresponds to TRBD2 (6 bases). The V end was cut by 1 base, the J end by 1 base, with 15 bases between. The CDR3 contains 17 residues. Germline assignment: CDR1 SGHAT and CDR2 FQNNGV.